Below are 27 T cell receptor beta chains sequenced from a single sample in a study of shared clonotypes between healthy human individuals. The assay was immunoSEQ multiplex PCR, and TCRdb's table has in-frame clones only and misses some. The table has about 2 million clones, 85% to 95% seen once. The sample comprised naive CD4+ T cells sorted from blood. Subset in this sample: CD45RA+ positively selected. These receptors all come from a man aged 18 to 29 in good health.

V and J are TRBV23-1 and TRBJ2-2; 9 positions agree with TRBD1. TRBV23-1 is an ORF, with its function uncertain. With V trimmed by 0 bases and J by 0 bases, 14 bases remained unmatched. The CDR3 runs to 21 residues. The CDR3 is CASSQSDGTGLLASNTGELFF. In DNA, the CDR3 is TGCGCCAGCAGTCAATCCGATGGGACAGGGCTCCTCGCCTCGAACACCGGGGAGCTGTTTTTT.

This clone was recorded only once. V and J are TRBV7-9 and TRBJ2-2; TRBD1 aligns across 8 bases. The V gene end was trimmed by 2 bases and the J gene end by 6 bases; junction bases not matched to a gene: 11. Germline V gene data show CDR1 as SEHNR and CDR2 as FQNEAQ (reference sequence). The CDR3 sequence is 17 residues long. CDR3 sequence: CASSLKNRGDSAGELFF. DNA for the CDR3: TGTGCCAGCAGCTTAAAGAACAGGGGGGATTCGGCCGGGGAGCTGTTTTTT.

As to this clone: Other nucleotide sequences from this sample produce the same CDR3. The chain carries TRBV5-6 and TRBJ1-4; D is unclear. Germline lookup yields CDR1 SGHDT and CDR2 YYEEEE. Trimming took 0 bases from V and 4 from J, leaving 7 bases between them. The CDR3 is 14 amino acids. CDR3 amino acids: CASSLGRGNEKLFF. The CDR3 DNA reads TGTGCCAGCAGCTTGGGCCGGGGTAATGAAAAACTGTTTTTT.

The V gene is TRBV2, the J gene TRBJ1-5; D remains ambiguous. Deletions cut 9 bases from V and 0 bases from J, with 9 bases between. The CDR3 length is 13 residues. Germline V gene sequence: CDR1 SNHLY, CDR2 FYNNEI. CDR3: CASDQSSNQPQHF. The CDR3 DNA reads TGTGCCAGTGATCAGAGTAGCAATCAGCCCCAGCATTTT. Variable domain in full (rest from reference TRBV2 and TRBJ1-5): EPEVTQTPSHQVTQMGQEVILRCVPISNHLYFYWYRQILGQKVEFLVSFYNNEISEKSEIFDDQFSVERPDGSNFTLKIRSTKLEDSAMYFCASDQSSNQPQHFGDGTRLSIL.

This chain connects TRBV6-5 to TRBJ2-5; 10 bases line up with TRBD1. Germline V gene lookup returns CDR1 MNHEY and CDR2 SVGAGI. The CDR3 is made up of 15 amino acids. Unmatched junction bases numbered 16, after V lost 7 bases and J lost 11 bases. CDR3 DNA: TGTGCCAGCACCCCTTTAGACAGGGGGCGACATCAACAGTACTTC. Its translation: CASTPLDRGRHQQYF.

J is TRBJ1-1 and V is TRBV29-1; D call uncertain. V dropped 4 bases and J dropped 0 bases, with 15 bases sitting between them. Germline V gene data show CDR1 as SQVTM and CDR2 as ANQGSEA. The CDR3 covers 15 residues. This CDR3 is CSVVSSGLLNTEAFF. The CDR3 DNA sequence: TGCAGCGTTGTAAGCTCCGGGCTTTTGAACACTGAAGCTTTCTTT.

This chain connects TRBV29-1 to TRBJ2-7; 8 bases align to TRBD1. V was pared by 3 bases and J by 3 bases, with 4 bases of the junction left unmatched. The length of the CDR3 is 13 residues. Germline assignment: CDR1 SQVTM and CDR2 ANQGSEA. CDR3 in amino acids: CSVDKGQGYEQYF. In DNA form, the CDR3 reads TGCAGCGTTGATAAAGGACAGGGCTACGAGCAGTACTTC.

This clone was observed a single time. Being one base from a much bigger clone, this may be a read error. This specimen includes other DNA sequences encoding the same CDR3. This chain joins TRBV5-1 and TRBJ2-7; D may be TRBD1 (6 bases). V shed 6 bases and J shed 1 base, with 14 bases lying between them. Germline CDR1 and CDR2: SGHRS and YFSETQ. CDR3 length: 14 residues. The CDR3 spells CASISRDRSYEQYF. CDR3 coding DNA: TGCGCCAGCATAAGCCGAGACAGGTCCTACGAGCAGTACTTC.

The chain joins TRBV5-5 to TRBJ2-2; 8 positions match TRBD2. The CDR3 length is 16 residues. V was clipped by 4 bases and J by 0 bases; unmatched bases: 5. The germline V gene encodes CDR1 SGHKS and CDR2 YYEKEE (reference sequence). The DNA of the CDR3 is TGTGCCAGCAGCGTTGGACTAGCCACGAACACCGGGGAGCTGTTTTTT. Its protein product is CASSVGLATNTGELFF.

On this clone: The same CDR3 also results from other DNA sequences found in this sample. V is TRBV5-1 and J is TRBJ2-7; possibly TRBD2 for D (6 bases). The CDR3 loop spans 13 amino acids. Trimming left V 4 bases short and J 0 bases short, with 8 bases between. The germline gives CDR1 SGHRS, CDR2 YFSETQ. The CDR3 sequence: CASSTGLSYEQYF. CDR3 DNA sequence: TGCGCCAGCAGCACGGGACTCTCCTACGAGCAGTACTTC.

This chain's CDR3 is CASSLERGYTEAFF. The CDR3 bases are TGTGCCAGCAGTTTAGAGAGAGGGTACACTGAAGCTTTCTTT. The rearrangement links TRBV28 to TRBJ1-1; D not resolved. CDR1 and CDR2 (germline): MDHEN, SYDVKM. The CDR3 is 14 amino acids. V was cut by 2 bases and J by 3 bases, with 10 bases left in between.

V and J are TRBV6-4 and TRBJ2-3, with D unresolved. Germline lookup yields CDR1 MRHNA and CDR2 SNTAGT. This CDR3 spans 12 amino acids. Trimming pared 3 bases from V and 8 bases from J, leaving 9 bases between. CDR3 in DNA: TGTGCCAGCAGTGAGCCCCCGGGTACGCAGTATTTT. It specifies CASSEPPGTQYF.

The chain couples TRBV10-3 to TRBJ2-2; D is undetermined. Germline-derived CDR1 and CDR2 are ENHRY and SYGVKD. The length of the CDR3 is 11 residues. V was trimmed by 10 bases and J by 7 bases, leaving 10 bases between them. The CDR3 loop is CATSNFGELFF. CDR3 coding DNA: TGTGCCACCTCAAATTTCGGGGAGCTGTTTTTT.

The chain uses TRBV28 and TRBJ1-2; possible D gene TRBD1, 5 bases. The CDR3 is made up of 13 amino acids. V was trimmed by 7 bases and J by 8 bases, leaving 17 bases between them. Germline assignment: CDR1 MDHEN and CDR2 SYDVKM. The CDR3 bases are TGTGCCAGCACCCGAAACCAGGGCCGCGGCTACACCTTC. Protein: CASTRNQGRGYTF.

The DNA of the CDR3 is TGCGCCAGCAGCCTGGGACTAGCGAGTGAGCAGTTCTTC. This translates into CASSLGLASEQFF. This chain uses TRBV5-1 with TRBJ2-1, with TRBD2 matching over 10 bases. There are 13 residues in the CDR3. The V segment lost 4 bases and the J segment 9 bases; nucleotides outside the gene matches: 4. Germline V gives CDR1 SGHRS, CDR2 YFSETQ. The full variable domain, completed using reference TRBV5-1 and TRBJ2-1, is KAGVTQTPRYLIKTRGQQVTLSCSPISGHRSVSWYQQTPGQGLQFLFEYFSETQRNKGNFPGRFSGRQFSNSRSEMNVSTLELGDSALYLCASSLGLASEQFFGPGTRLTVL.

V is TRBV27 and J is TRBJ2-7; TRBD1 matches 9 bases. Trimming removed 4 bases from V and 0 bases from J; junction bases left unmatched: 7. This CDR3 is 16 amino acids long. Germline CDR1 and CDR2: MNHEY and SMNVEV (reference sequence). The CDR3 here is CASSSTDRGNSYEQYF. The CDR3 nucleotides are TGTGCCAGCAGTTCTACGGACAGGGGAAACTCCTACGAGCAGTACTTC.

This clone was observed at least ten times. The DNA for the CDR3 is TGTGCCAGCGGACAGGGGGCGGGTACTGAAGCTTTCTTT. Its protein product is CASGQGAGTEAFF. The chain carries TRBV9 and TRBJ1-1, with 11 positions matching TRBD1. Trimming at V came to 7 bases and at J to 5 bases, leaving 4 bases not matched to a gene. The CDR3 is 13 amino acids. Germline V gene lookup returns CDR1 SGDLS and CDR2 YYNGEE.

The genes are TRBV5-4 and TRBJ2-3; D unclear. This CDR3 has 16 amino acids. The germline V gene encodes CDR1 SGHNT and CDR2 YYREEE (reference sequence). V lost 2 bases, J lost 2 bases, and 15 bases lay in between. The CDR3 DNA is TGTGCCAGCAGCTTAGTGAGTGGCCTAGACACAGATACGCAGTATTTT. Its protein product is CASSLVSGLDTDTQYF.

The rearrangement uses TRBV6-6 and TRBJ1-5; D unresolved. Deletions cut 2 bases from V and 8 bases from J, with 13 bases between. Germline-derived CDR1 and CDR2 are MNHNY and SVGAGI (reference sequence). The CDR3 is 14 residues long. CDR3 amino acids: CASSYKGGTKPQHF. In DNA, the CDR3 is TGTGCCAGCAGTTACAAAGGAGGAACTAAGCCCCAGCATTTT.

In regard to this clone: This may arise from a read error, as a much more abundant clone is one base away. The CDR3 does not end in the conserved phenylalanine or tryptophan, so this is likely a read error. This sequence joins TRBV18 and TRBJ1-1, with D perhaps TRBD1 (5 bases). This CDR3 comprises 15 residues. Trimming removed 0 bases at V and 0 bases at J, with 8 bases between. The germline V gene has CDR1 KGHSH and CDR2 LQKENI. CDR3 amino acids: CASSPPGRLNTEAFL. Written as DNA, the CDR3 is TGTGCCAGCTCACCACCGGGACGGTTGAACACTGAAGCTTTCCTT.

CDR3 sequence reads: CASSPFGLRRGTTHYGYTF. The CDR3 DNA is TGTGCCAGCTCACCCTTTGGCCTTCGGCGGGGGACGACCCACTATGGCTACACCTTC. The chain links TRBV18 to TRBJ1-2; a possible D gene is TRBD1 (5 bases). Germline lookup yields CDR1 KGHSH and CDR2 LQKENI. The CDR3 spans 19 residues. V was pared by 3 bases and J by 3 bases, with 26 bases between.

The chain joins TRBV5-1 to TRBJ1-5; D is perhaps TRBD1 (5 bases). Trimming cost V 5 bases and J 2 bases, with 14 bases left between them. Germline CDR1 and CDR2: SGHRS and YFSETQ. The CDR3 spans 15 residues. DNA for the CDR3: TGCGCCAGCAGGCTAGGGGTTTTAGGCAATCAGCCCCAGCATTTT. Translating it yields CASRLGVLGNQPQHF.

The chain combines TRBV15 with TRBJ1-2; maybe TRBD1 (5 bases). Germline-derived CDR1 and CDR2 are LNHNV and YYDKDF (reference sequence). Trimming stripped 0 bases from V and 5 bases from J, with 10 bases between. CDR3 length: 14 residues. CDR3 residues: CATSRDPDTYGYTF. Written as DNA, the CDR3 is TGTGCCACCAGCAGAGACCCGGACACGTATGGCTACACCTTC.

The chain has TRBV4-3 and TRBJ1-4; TRBD1 matches 7 bases. The CDR3 is 16 residues long. CDR1 and CDR2 (germline): LGHNA, YSLEER. The junction had 6 bases not matched to a gene; V was cut back by 0 bases and J by 5 bases. The CDR3: CASSQDPPGGNEKLFF. As DNA, the CDR3 is TGCGCCAGCAGCCAAGACCCCCCAGGGGGAAATGAAAAACTGTTTTTT.

In DNA form, the CDR3 reads TGTGCCAGCACCGTGGGGAGGGGTGCGAACACTGAAGCTTTCTTT. Amino acids: CASTVGRGANTEAFF. This sequence joins TRBV6-1 and TRBJ1-1; TRBD1 is a possible D gene (5 bases). The CDR3 extends over 15 amino acids. The germline V gene has CDR1 MNHNS and CDR2 SASEGT. Trimming left V 7 bases short and J 1 base short, with 16 bases between.

On this clone: The identical CDR3 is also encoded by other nucleotide sequences in the sample. V and J are TRBV6-5 and TRBJ1-5; D not resolved. V lost 2 bases, J lost 2 bases, and 4 bases lay in between. The CDR3 has 13 amino acids. The germline gives CDR1 MNHEY, CDR2 SVGAGI. DNA of the CDR3: TGTGCCAGCAGTTACGGAGGCAATCAGCCCCAGCATTTT. Translation gives CASSYGGNQPQHF.

V is TRBV10-1 and J is TRBJ2-7, with unresolved D. V lost 7 bases, J lost 5 bases, and 15 bases lay in between. The CDR3 loop spans 13 amino acids. Germline V gives CDR1 WNHNN, CDR2 SYGVQD (reference sequence). CDR3 DNA sequence: TGCGCCAGCATTGGTCTCGGGTTGGACGAGCAGTACTTC. Protein sequence: CASIGLGLDEQYF.